The 17 T cell receptor beta chains below all came from one sample that was sequenced in a study of prognosis after radiotherapy for stage I lung cancer. Two-round multiplex PCR amplified TCR beta CDR3 from genomic DNA. It was primers specific to each TRBV and TRBJ gene that first-round PCR used. In TCRdb, the multiplex PCR reads were re-called with MiXCR into one record per CDR3 protein. The table includes about 14,000 distinct CDR3 sequences, around 56% detected once. Here the sequenced sample was PBMCs, taken before or after stereotactic body radiation therapy (not recorded which). These receptors came from a donor aged 50 or older with non-small cell lung cancer.

V gene TRBV11-2 combines with J gene TRBJ2-5; D unresolved. This CDR3 is 14 amino acids long. The germline V and J ends were trimmed by 1 base and 7 bases, with 13 bases remaining between them. CDR1 is SGHAT, CDR2 FQNNGV, per germline. The CDR3 region is CASSLVERLGTQYF. The CDR3 coding sequence is TGTGCCAGCAGCTTAGTCGAGAGGTTAGGGACCCAGTACTTC.

This clonotype is deemed medium-sized. The rearrangement links TRBV20-1 to TRBJ2-2; the D call may be TRBD1 or TRBD2 (5 bases each). The V gene lost 5 bases and the J gene lost 0 bases, with 10 bases spanning the gap. Germline loops: CDR1 DFQATT, CDR2 SNEGSKA (reference sequence). The CDR3 consists of 14 residues. In nucleotides, the CDR3 is TGCAGTGCTGCAAGGGGAGCGAACACCGGGGAGCTGTTTTTT. It codes for CSAARGANTGELFF.

Points on this clonotype: This likely reflects a read error, since a far larger clone is one base away. This chain joins TRBV6-4 and TRBJ1-6; D may be TRBD1 (6 bases). The germline V and J ends were trimmed by 6 bases and 11 bases, with 20 bases remaining between them. Looked up from germline, CDR1 is MRHNA and CDR2 is SNTAGT. The length of the CDR3 is 15 residues. This CDR3 reads CASSLITGPKPPLHF. Written as DNA, the CDR3 is TGTGCCAGCAGCCTAATTACAGGGCCGAAACCACCCCTCCACTTT.

In its sample, this clonotype ranks as medium-sized. V and J are TRBV7-2 and TRBJ1-3; 7 nucleotides agree with TRBD1. There are 15 residues in the CDR3. CDR1 and CDR2 (germline): SGHTA, FQGNSA. Trimming removed 5 bases from V and 5 bases from J; junction bases left unmatched: 9. CDR3 bases: TGTGCCAGCAGCGGGGACAGTGCCACTAGAAACACCATATATTTT. Its translation: CASSGDSATRNTIYF.

This clonotype was found many times. Here the CDR3 reads CAWSNGGPKNIQYF. DNA of the CDR3: TGTGCCTGGAGCAACGGCGGGCCCAAAAACATTCAGTACTTC. The chain carries TRBV30 and TRBJ2-4, with D possibly TRBD2 on 5 matching bases. V lost 3 bases and J lost 2, with 11 bases in between. CDR1 and CDR2 (germline): GTSNPN, SVGIG (reference sequence). The CDR3 is 14 amino acids.

Details on this clonotype: Relative to the germline gene, one junction end is altered; a read error may explain this. The J gene is TRBJ1-5, the V gene TRBV19; D uncertain. The germline V gene has CDR1 LNHDA and CDR2 SQIVND (reference sequence). The CDR3 is 14 amino acids. CDR3 protein: CASSIWAPREPKNF. The CDR3 DNA is TGTGCCAGTAGTATTTGGGCCCCGAGGGAGCCCAAGAATTTT.

In its sample, this clonotype ranks as medium-sized (0.01 to 0.1%). This sequence joins TRBV7-8 and TRBJ2-3, with 9 bases that match TRBD2. The germline V gene has CDR1 SGHVS and CDR2 FQNEAQ. This CDR3 comprises 16 residues. J lost 0 bases, V lost 3 bases, and 4 bases had no gene match. CDR3 sequence (DNA): TGTGCCAGCAGCTTTGGCACTAGCGGGAGCACAGATACGCAGTATTTT. Residues: CASSFGTSGSTDTQYF.

This clonotype showed up many times. The chain has TRBV5-1 and TRBJ2-5, with D perhaps TRBD1 (6 bases). Germline V CDR1 and CDR2: SGHRS, YFSETQ. V gave up 0 bases and J gave up 4 bases, with 19 bases separating them. This CDR3 has 17 residues. In DNA form, the CDR3 reads TGCGCCAGCAGCTTGGGCGCAGGGGACACTTTATTAGAGACCCAGTACTTC. Protein product: CASSLGAGDTLLETQYF.

In the case of this clonotype: The junction departs from the called germline gene at one end, perhaps through a read error. The gene calls are TRBV7-3 and TRBJ1-1, with a tentative D call TRBD1 (5 bases). CDR1 is SGHTA and CDR2 is FQGTGA in the germline V gene. This CDR3 is 15 amino acids long. CDR3 sequence reads: CASILIGAQGTEAFF. The CDR3 region has the DNA TGTGCCAGCATCTTAATCGGGGCCCAGGGTACTGAAGCTTTCTTT.

This clonotype appeared a single time. This chain uses TRBV6-2 or TRBV6-3 with TRBJ1-5; tentative D call: TRBD1 (5 bases). The CDR3 covers 17 residues. V lost 6 bases and J 3 bases, leaving 21 bases between the germline ends. Germline V lookup: CDR1 MNHEY, CDR2 SVGEGT. The CDR3 reads CASRPDSGGGDNQPQHF. CDR3 nucleotide sequence: TGTGCCAGCAGACCCGACAGTGGGGGGGGAGACAATCAGCCCCAGCATTTT.

This clonotype has a count of ten or more. This may come from a read error, since a much larger clone is one base off. The chain is built from TRBV6-5 and TRBJ1-1; no reliable D call. The CDR3 loop spans 17 amino acids. V dropped 0 bases and J dropped 4 bases, with 18 bases sitting between them. Germline values: CDR1 MNHEY, CDR2 SVGAGI. The CDR3 sequence is CASSYSISETWSTEAFF. CDR3 DNA sequence: TGTGCCAGCAGTTACTCGATTTCGGAGACGTGGAGCACTGAAGCTTTCTTT.

The gene calls are TRBV5-1 and TRBJ2-2, with D possibly TRBD2 on 6 matching bases. The V end was cut by 0 bases, the J end by 10 bases, with 16 bases between. The CDR3 length is 15 residues. Per the germline V gene, CDR1 is SGHRS and CDR2 is YFSETQ. The CDR3: CASSLDPGRSEELFF. In nucleotides, the CDR3 is TGCGCCAGCAGCTTGGATCCGGGGAGGAGTGAGGAGCTGTTTTTT.

This clonotype ranks as medium-sized (0.01 to 0.1%). The CDR3 spells CASSTSGNNEQFF. DNA for the CDR3: TGCGCCAGCAGCACTAGCGGTAACAATGAGCAGTTCTTC. This chain joins TRBV5-1 and TRBJ2-1; TRBD2 matches at 8 bases. J was trimmed by 5 bases and V by 4 bases; bases with no gene match: 2. Per germline, CDR1 SGHRS and CDR2 YFSETQ. The CDR3 consists of 13 residues.

V is TRBV6-1 and J is TRBJ2-2; tentatively, D is TRBD2 (5 bases). The CDR3 covers 12 residues. From germline, CDR1 is MNHNS and CDR2 SASEGT. V was cut by 7 bases and J by 3 bases, with 6 bases left in between. CDR3: CASTGDTGELFF. The CDR3 bases are TGTGCCAGCACCGGGGACACCGGGGAGCTGTTTTTT.

As to this clonotype: This sequence may be a read error, since a much larger clone differs from it by one base. The chain has TRBV19 and TRBJ2-1; 11 bases line up with TRBD2. CDR1 and CDR2 (germline): LNHDA, SQIVND (reference sequence). The CDR3 runs to 20 residues. Losses at the gene ends were 5 bases for V and 7 bases for J; bases not matched to a gene: 22. CDR3 region: CASSSRAQATLAGGRNEQFF. Written as DNA, the CDR3 is TGTGCCAGTAGTTCTAGAGCCCAAGCCACCCTAGCGGGAGGTCGGAATGAGCAGTTCTTC.

This clonotype is labeled medium-sized. The genes are TRBV3-1 and TRBJ2-1; TRBD2 matches 7 bases. This CDR3 contains 11 residues. The V gene end was trimmed by 3 bases and the J gene end by 15 bases; junction bases not matched to a gene: 5. CDR1 and CDR2 from the germline V gene are LGHDT and YNNKEL (reference sequence). CDR3 bases: TGTGCCAGCAGCCATTCGCGGGAGACGTTCTTC. This translates into CASSHSRETFF.

The chain's CDR3 is CASIPGLAVSDTQYF. The CDR3 DNA reads TGTGCCAGCATACCGGGACTTGCAGTATCAGATACGCAGTATTTT. This chain joins TRBV2 and TRBJ2-3; D might be TRBD2 (6 bases). The CDR3 consists of 15 residues. Trimming took off 7 bases at V and 4 bases at J, with 18 bases between the two ends. Germline assignment: CDR1 SNHLY and CDR2 FYNNEI.